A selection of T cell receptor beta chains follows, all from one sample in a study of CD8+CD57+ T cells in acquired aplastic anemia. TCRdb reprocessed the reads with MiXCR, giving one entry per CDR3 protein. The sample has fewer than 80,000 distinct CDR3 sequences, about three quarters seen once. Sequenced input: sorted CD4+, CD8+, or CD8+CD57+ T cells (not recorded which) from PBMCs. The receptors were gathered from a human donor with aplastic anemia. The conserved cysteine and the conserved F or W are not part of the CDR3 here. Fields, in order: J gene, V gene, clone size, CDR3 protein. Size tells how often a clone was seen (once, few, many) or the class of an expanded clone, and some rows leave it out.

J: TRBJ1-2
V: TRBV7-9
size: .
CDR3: ASSGQGYGYT

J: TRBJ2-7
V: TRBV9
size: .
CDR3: ASSRNRGLDEQY

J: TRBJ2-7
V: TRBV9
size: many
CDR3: ASSVVPVSYEQY

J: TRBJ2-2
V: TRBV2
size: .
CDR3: ASRPGTSDTGELF

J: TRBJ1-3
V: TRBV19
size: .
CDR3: ASSIDRGNTIY

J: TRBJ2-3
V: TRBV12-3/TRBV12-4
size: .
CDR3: ASSLGPEDTQY

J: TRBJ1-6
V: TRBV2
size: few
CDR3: ASSSEGTGGSPLH

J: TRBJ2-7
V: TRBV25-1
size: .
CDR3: ASSQETETGSYEQY

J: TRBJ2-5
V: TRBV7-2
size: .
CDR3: ASRGQYQETQY

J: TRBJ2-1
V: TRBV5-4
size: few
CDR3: ASSLGQGWNEQF

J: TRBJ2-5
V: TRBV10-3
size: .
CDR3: ASSDGRRQETQY

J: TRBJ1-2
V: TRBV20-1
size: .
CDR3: SAMVPNGYT

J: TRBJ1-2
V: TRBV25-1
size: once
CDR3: ASSSMTRGYT

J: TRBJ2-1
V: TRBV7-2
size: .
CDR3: ASSLAQGRYNEQF

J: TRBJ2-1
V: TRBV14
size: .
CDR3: ASSQASGANNEQF

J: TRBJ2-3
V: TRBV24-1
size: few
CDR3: ATSSARGTDTQY

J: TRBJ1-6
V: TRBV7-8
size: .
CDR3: ASSPSEFWDSKSPLH

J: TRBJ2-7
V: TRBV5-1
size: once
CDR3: ASSWGGGYEQY

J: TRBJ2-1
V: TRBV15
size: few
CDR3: ATSKDRIGLNEQF

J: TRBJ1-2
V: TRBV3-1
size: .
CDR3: ASSQESLVGYT

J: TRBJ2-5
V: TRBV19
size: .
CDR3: ASSTSPAGVETQY

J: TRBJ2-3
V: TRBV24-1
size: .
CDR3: ATSDLDSLTDTQY

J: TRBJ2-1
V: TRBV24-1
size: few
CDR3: ATRDGSYNEQF